Sequencing of this T cell receptor (beta chain) was carried out in a study of shared clonotypes between healthy human individuals. Study outcomes and limitations: Clonotype sharing across several donors was observed for approximately 5% of naive CD4 clonotypes.

Concerning this clone itself: What it recognizes is unknown.

TCRdb's table, derived via immunoSEQ multiplex PCR, lists solely in-frame clones and lacks some. The sample contains some 1.5 million clones, 95% to 99% of which appear only once. The donor population consisted of healthy HIV-negative adults with no recent acute infections or vaccinations. The CDR3 runs to 17 residues. Germline V gives CDR1 SGHAT, CDR2 FQNNGV. Trimming took 6 bases from V and 0 from J; bases not matched to a gene: 7. The sample taken for sequencing was naive CD4+ T cells sorted from blood. Subset: CD45RA+ positively selected. This TCR derives from a man aged 25 to 40 in good health. This rearrangement joins TRBV11-2 to TRBJ2-4; 11 nucleotides agree with TRBD2. The CDR3 here is CASSFYGLAGAKNIQYF. DNA for the CDR3: TGTGCCAGCAGTTTCTATGGACTAGCGGGAGCCAAAAACATTCAGTACTTC. Complete variable domain (other parts from reference TRBV11-2 and TRBJ2-4): EAGVAQSPRYKIIEKRQSVAFWCNPISGHATLYWYQQILGQGPKLLIQFQNNGVVDDSQLPKDRFSAERLKGVDSTLKIQPAKLEDSAVYLCASSFYGLAGAKNIQYFGAGTRLSVL.